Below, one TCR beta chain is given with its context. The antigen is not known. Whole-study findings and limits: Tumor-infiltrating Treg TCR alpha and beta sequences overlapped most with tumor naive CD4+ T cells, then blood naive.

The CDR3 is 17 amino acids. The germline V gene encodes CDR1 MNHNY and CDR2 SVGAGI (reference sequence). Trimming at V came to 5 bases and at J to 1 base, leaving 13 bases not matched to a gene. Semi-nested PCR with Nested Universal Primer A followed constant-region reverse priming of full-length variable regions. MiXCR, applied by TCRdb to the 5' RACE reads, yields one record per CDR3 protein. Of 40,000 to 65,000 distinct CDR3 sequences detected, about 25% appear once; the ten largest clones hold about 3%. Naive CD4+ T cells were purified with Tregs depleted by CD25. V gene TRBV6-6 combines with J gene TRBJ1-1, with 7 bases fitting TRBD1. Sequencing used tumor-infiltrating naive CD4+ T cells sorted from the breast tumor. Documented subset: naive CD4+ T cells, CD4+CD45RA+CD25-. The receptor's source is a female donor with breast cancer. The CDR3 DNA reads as TGTGCCAGCAGTAGAGCCCAGGACAGGTCCGGGAACACTGAAGCTTTCTTT. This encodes CASSRAQDRSGNTEAFF.